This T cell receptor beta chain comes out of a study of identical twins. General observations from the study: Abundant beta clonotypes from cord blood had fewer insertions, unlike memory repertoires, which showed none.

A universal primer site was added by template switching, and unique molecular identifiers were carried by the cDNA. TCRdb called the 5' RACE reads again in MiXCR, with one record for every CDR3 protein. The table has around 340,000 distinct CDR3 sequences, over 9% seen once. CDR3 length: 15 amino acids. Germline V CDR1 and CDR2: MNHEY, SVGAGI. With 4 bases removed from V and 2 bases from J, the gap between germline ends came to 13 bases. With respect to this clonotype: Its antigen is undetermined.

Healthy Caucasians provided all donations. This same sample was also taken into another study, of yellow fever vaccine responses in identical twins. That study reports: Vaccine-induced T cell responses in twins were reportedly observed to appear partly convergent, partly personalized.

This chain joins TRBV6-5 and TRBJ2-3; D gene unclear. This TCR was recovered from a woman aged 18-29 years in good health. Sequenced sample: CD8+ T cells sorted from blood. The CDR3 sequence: CASSWGGNPTDTQYF. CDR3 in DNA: TGTGCCAGCAGTTGGGGTGGGAATCCCACAGATACGCAGTATTTT.